Following are 25 T cell receptor beta chains from one sample sequenced in a study of T cell responses to AZD1222 COVID-19 vaccine. Generated by immunoSEQ multiplex PCR, the TCRdb table keeps only in-frame clones and is missing some. The sample lists 65,000 to 80,000 clones, about four fifths occurring once. The sample consisted of peripheral blood, taken 28 days after the second AZD1222 dose. These receptor sequences come from an adult who received the AZD1222 COVID-19 vaccine.

The chain combines TRBV12-5 with TRBJ2-5; 11 positions agree with TRBD2. The V segment lost 2 bases and the J segment 5 bases; nucleotides outside the gene matches: 7. This CDR3 region has 16 residues. Per germline, CDR1 LGHNT and CDR2 FRNRAP. CDR3 DNA: TGTGCTAGTGGTTTGTCGACTAGCGGGGTTTCGGAGACCCAGTACTTC. Translated, it gives CASGLSTSGVSETQYF.

This clone has a single count. The rearrangement links TRBV4-3 to TRBJ2-7, with D maybe TRBD2 (5 bases). Trimming pared 0 bases from V and 9 bases from J, leaving 15 bases between. The CDR3 consists of 14 residues. The V gene's germline CDR1 is LGHNA and CDR2 YSLEER. In DNA, the CDR3 is TGCGCCAGCAGCCAAGATCGGTCTAGCCCGGGGCAGTACTTC. Translated: CASSQDRSSPGQYF.

The rearrangement joins TRBV5-1 to TRBJ2-5; TRBD1 agrees at 8 bases. This CDR3 region has 13 residues. After removal of 2 bases from V and 4 bases from J, the junction contained 1 base not matched to a gene. Germline CDR1 SGHRS, CDR2 YFSETQ. CDR3 bases: TGCGCCAGCAGCTTACAGGGGGGAGAGACCCAGTACTTC. Amino acid sequence: CASSLQGGETQYF. The variable domain in full, completed from reference TRBV5-1 and TRBJ2-5, reads KAGVTQTPRYLIKTRGQQVTLSCSPISGHRSVSWYQQTPGQGLQFLFEYFSETQRNKGNFPGRFSGRQFSNSRSEMNVSTLELGDSALYLCASSLQGGETQYFGPGTRLLVL.

CDR3 sequence: CASSAPDRNTGELFF. In nucleotides, the CDR3 is TGTGCCAGCAGTGCCCCGGACAGAAACACCGGGGAGCTGTTTTTT. This rearrangement joins TRBV28 to TRBJ2-2, with D possibly matching TRBD1 (6 bases). Trimming cost V 5 bases and J 2 bases, with 12 bases left between them. Looked up from germline, CDR1 is MDHEN and CDR2 is SYDVKM. The CDR3 contains 15 residues.

CDR3 nucleotides: TGTGCCAGCAGCCAGAGGGGAACAGCCTACGAGCAGTACTTC. Its protein product is CASSQRGTAYEQYF. The chain combines TRBV3-1 (or the pseudogene TRBV3-2) with TRBJ2-7; the D gene could be TRBD1 or TRBD2 (5 bases each). CDR1 is LGHDT and CDR2 is YNNKEL in the germline V gene (reference sequence). This CDR3 has 14 residues. V lost 3 bases and J lost 2, with 11 bases in between.

The CDR3 is CASIPHMNTEAFF. The CDR3, as DNA: TGTGCCAGCATCCCCCACATGAACACTGAAGCTTTCTTT. The V and J genes are TRBV19 and TRBJ1-1; no clear D gene. V was shortened by 9 bases and J by 0 bases, with 11 bases between the two germline ends. The V gene's germline CDR1 is LNHDA and CDR2 SQIVND (reference sequence). CDR3 length: 13 amino acids.

This clone was recorded only once. The J gene is TRBJ1-5, the V gene TRBV7-3, with 7 bases fitting TRBD1. Germline V gene data show CDR1 as SGHTA and CDR2 as FQGTGA. J was trimmed by 5 bases and V by 5 bases; bases with no gene match: 3. There are 13 residues in the CDR3. CDR3 residues: CASSRDRDQPQHF. For the CDR3, the DNA is TGTGCCAGCAGCCGCGACAGGGATCAGCCCCAGCATTTT.

V usage is TRBV5-4 and J usage is TRBJ2-3, with 9 bases matching TRBD1. V dropped 2 bases and J dropped 1; count of bases not matched to a gene: 5. The CDR3 runs 16 residues. The germline V gene has CDR1 SGHNT and CDR2 YYREEE (reference sequence). CDR3 sequence (DNA): TGTGCCAGCAGCTTAGAAGGGGACAGGGGCACAGATACGCAGTATTTT. Translated: CASSLEGDRGTDTQYF.

This clone appeared a single time. This chain connects TRBV11-2 to TRBJ2-7; D unresolved. CDR3 length: 14 residues. CDR1 and CDR2 (germline): SGHAT, FQNNGV. V was cut by 4 bases and J by 2 bases, with 12 bases left in between. The CDR3 sequence: CASSSSGGAYEQYF. The CDR3 region has the DNA TGTGCCAGCAGCTCTTCAGGTGGGGCCTACGAGCAGTACTTC.

In this sample, this clone turned up once. The chain carries TRBV6-2 or TRBV6-3 and TRBJ1-4; 9 bases are a match to TRBD1. The V segment lost 2 bases and the J segment 7 bases; nucleotides outside the gene matches: 5. Per the germline V gene, CDR1 is MNHEY and CDR2 is SVGEGT. This CDR3 has 15 residues. The CDR3 is CASSYRDRVREKLFF. The CDR3 nucleotides read TGTGCCAGCAGTTACCGGGACAGGGTTCGTGAAAAACTGTTTTTT.

The V and J genes are TRBV5-4 and TRBJ2-6; 7 positions match TRBD1. Germline lookup yields CDR1 SGHNT and CDR2 YYREEE (reference sequence). Losses at the gene ends were 9 bases for V and 0 bases for J; bases not matched to a gene: 6. The CDR3 runs 15 residues. In DNA form, the CDR3 reads TGTGCCACGACAGGGCAGCGCTCTGGGGCCAACGTCCTGACTTTC. As protein: CATTGQRSGANVLTF.

This chain links TRBV10-3 with TRBJ2-7, with 10 bases that match TRBD2. Germline assignment: CDR1 ENHRY and CDR2 SYGVKD. Trimming at V came to 4 bases and at J to 7 bases, leaving 7 bases not matched to a gene. CDR3 length: 14 amino acids. The CDR3 loop reads CAISVKSGRGEQYF. The CDR3 DNA sequence: TGTGCCATCAGTGTAAAAAGCGGGAGGGGAGAGCAGTACTTC.

This clone was found a few times. The V and J genes are TRBV6-5 and TRBJ1-1; 8 nucleotides line up with TRBD1. CDR1 is MNHEY, CDR2 SVGAGI, per germline. After removal of 6 bases from V and 6 bases from J, the junction contained 9 bases not matched to a gene. The CDR3 is 14 amino acids. CDR3 amino acids: CASRRGQGLAEAFF. In DNA, the CDR3 is TGTGCCAGCAGAAGAGGACAGGGTTTGGCTGAAGCTTTCTTT.

The chain is built from TRBV4-3 and TRBJ2-1, with 10 nucleotides matching TRBD2. Germline V lookup: CDR1 LGHNA, CDR2 YSLEER. The V gene end was trimmed by 0 bases and the J gene end by 2 bases; junction bases not matched to a gene: 1. This CDR3 contains 16 residues. The CDR3 loop is CASSQDLAGAYNEQFF. In DNA form, the CDR3 reads TGCGCCAGCAGCCAAGACCTAGCGGGAGCCTACAATGAGCAGTTCTTC.

The chain is built from TRBV5-1 and TRBJ2-3, with 7 bases that match TRBD2. The trim removed 0 bases at V and 0 bases at J, leaving 4 bases unmatched. Germline V CDR1 and CDR2: SGHRS, YFSETQ. There are 16 residues in the CDR3. This chain's CDR3 is CASSLGDSGSTDTQYF. CDR3 in DNA: TGCGCCAGCAGCTTGGGTGATAGCGGGAGCACAGATACGCAGTATTTT.

The chain recombines TRBV4-2 with TRBJ1-1; D is undetermined. The CDR3 covers 13 residues. Germline CDR1 reads LGHNA; CDR2 reads YNFKEQ. Deletions cut 3 bases from V and 5 bases from J, with 10 bases between. CDR3 DNA: TGTGCCAGCAGCCACCCTAGGGAAACTGAAGCTTTCTTT. It translates to CASSHPRETEAFF.

The chain is built from TRBV30 and TRBJ2-1; a possible D gene is TRBD2 (6 bases). From germline, CDR1 is GTSNPN and CDR2 SVGIG (reference sequence). The CDR3 spans 12 residues. Deletions cut 3 bases from V and 11 bases from J, with 14 bases between. The chain's CDR3 is CAWSRQEGQQFF. For the CDR3, the DNA is TGTGCCTGGAGCCGTCAGGAGGGCCAGCAGTTCTTC.

The CDR3 spells CASSLRRGDSPLHF. The DNA for the CDR3 is TGTGCCAGCAGCTTACGCAGGGGGGATTCACCCCTCCACTTT. The J gene is TRBJ1-6, the V gene TRBV7-3; 7 bases fit TRBD1. The CDR3 has 14 amino acids. Germline V lookup: CDR1 SGHTA, CDR2 FQGTGA. The ends lost 2 bases at V and 8 bases at J; junction bases unmatched: 3.

This chain links TRBV28 with TRBJ2-2, with D tentatively TRBD2 (5 bases). Germline V CDR1 and CDR2: MDHEN, SYDVKM. The V and J ends lost 11 bases and 4 bases respectively, with 17 bases between them. The CDR3 sequence is 14 residues long. CDR3 bases: TGTGCCTATCAACTAGGAGGAAGCACCGGGGAGCTGTTTTTT. Its protein is CAYQLGGSTGELFF.

This clone was counted once. The chain joins TRBV28 to TRBJ2-7, with 8 bases fitting TRBD1. V dropped 2 bases and J dropped 5; count of bases not matched to a gene: 20. CDR1 is MDHEN and CDR2 is SYDVKM in the germline V gene. This CDR3 region has 19 residues. The CDR3 region has the DNA TGTGCCAGCAGTTTAGGTTGGTCGGGGACAGGAACAAATCCCAACGAGCAGTACTTC. Translation: CASSLGWSGTGTNPNEQYF.

This chain uses TRBV4-1 with TRBJ2-7; the match to TRBD1 covers 7 bases. Germline CDR1 reads MGHRA; CDR2 reads YSYEKL. The CDR3 sequence is 16 residues long. V gave up 3 bases and J gave up 7 bases; unmatched junction bases: 15. CDR3 nucleotide sequence: TGCGCCAGCAGCCACATCCCGGGACAGACAAATAGGGAGCAGTACTTC. The encoded protein is CASSHIPGQTNREQYF.

V is TRBV29-1 and J is TRBJ2-2, with D hard to call. This CDR3 is 12 amino acids long. The V gene lost 0 bases and the J gene lost 6 bases, with 5 bases spanning the gap. Germline CDR1 SQVTM, CDR2 ANQGSEA. CDR3 protein: CSVEDLPGELFF. The CDR3 DNA reads TGCAGCGTTGAAGACCTTCCCGGGGAGCTGTTTTTT.

This chain connects TRBV27 to TRBJ2-1, with 11 bases identical to TRBD2. This CDR3 has 15 amino acids. V gave up 5 bases and J gave up 8 bases; unmatched junction bases: 8. Germline values: CDR1 MNHEY, CDR2 SMNVEV (reference sequence). The CDR3 is CASSPGLAGRDEQFF. For the CDR3, the DNA is TGTGCCAGCAGTCCCGGACTAGCGGGCCGGGATGAGCAGTTCTTC.

V gene TRBV5-4 combines with J gene TRBJ2-7, with a possible D match to TRBD1 (7 bases). CDR3 size: 15 residues. V was pared by 5 bases and J by 9 bases, with 24 bases between. The V gene's germline CDR1 is SGHNT and CDR2 YYREEE (reference sequence). The CDR3: CASSYDVTGRLAQYF. The CDR3 coding sequence is TGTGCCAGCAGTTATGATGTGACAGGGAGGCTTGCGCAGTACTTC.

The rearrangement uses TRBV3-1 (or the pseudogene TRBV3-2) and TRBJ1-6; D is uncertain. Trimming took 0 bases from V and 7 from J, leaving 13 bases between them. The CDR3 loop spans 16 amino acids. Looked up from germline, CDR1 is LGHDT and CDR2 is YNNKEL (reference sequence). CDR3 nucleotides: TGTGCCAGCAGCCAAGATCTGACTGAGATAAATTCACCCCTCCACTTT. Translated, it gives CASSQDLTEINSPLHF.